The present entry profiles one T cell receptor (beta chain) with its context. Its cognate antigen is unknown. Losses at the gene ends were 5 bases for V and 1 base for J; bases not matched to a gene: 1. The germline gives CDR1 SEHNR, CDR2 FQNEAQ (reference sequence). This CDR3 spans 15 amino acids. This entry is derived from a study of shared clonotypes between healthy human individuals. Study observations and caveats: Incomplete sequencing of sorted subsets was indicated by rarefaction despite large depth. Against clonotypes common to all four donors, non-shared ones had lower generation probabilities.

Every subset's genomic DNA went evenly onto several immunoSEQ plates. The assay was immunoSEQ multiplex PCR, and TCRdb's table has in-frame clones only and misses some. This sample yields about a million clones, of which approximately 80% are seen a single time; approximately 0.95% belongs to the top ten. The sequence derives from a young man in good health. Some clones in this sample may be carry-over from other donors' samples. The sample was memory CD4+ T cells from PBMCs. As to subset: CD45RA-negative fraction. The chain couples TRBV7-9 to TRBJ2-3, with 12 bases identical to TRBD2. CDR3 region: CASSRTSGGTDTQYF. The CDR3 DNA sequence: TGTGCCAGCAGCCGGACTAGCGGGGGCACAGATACGCAGTATTTT. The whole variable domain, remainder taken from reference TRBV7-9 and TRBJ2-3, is DTGVSQNPRHKITKRGQNVTFRCDPISEHNRLYWYRQTLGQGPEFLTYFQNEAQLEKSRLLSDRFSAERPKGSFSTLEIQRTEQGDSAMYLCASSRTSGGTDTQYFGPGTRLTVL.